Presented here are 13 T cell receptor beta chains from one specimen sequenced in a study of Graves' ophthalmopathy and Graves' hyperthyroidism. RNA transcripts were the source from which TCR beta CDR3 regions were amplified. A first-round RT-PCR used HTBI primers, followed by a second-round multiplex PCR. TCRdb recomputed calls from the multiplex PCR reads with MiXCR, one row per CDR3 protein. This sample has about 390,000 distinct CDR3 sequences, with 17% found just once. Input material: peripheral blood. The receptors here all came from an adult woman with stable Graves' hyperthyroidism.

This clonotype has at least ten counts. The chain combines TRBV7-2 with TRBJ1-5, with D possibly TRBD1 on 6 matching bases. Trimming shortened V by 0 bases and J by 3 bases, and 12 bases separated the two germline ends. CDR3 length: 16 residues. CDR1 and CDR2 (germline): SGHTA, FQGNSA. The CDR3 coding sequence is TGTGCCAGCAGCTTAGCTGGACAGTCTTACAATCAGCCCCAGCATTTT. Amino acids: CASSLAGQSYNQPQHF.

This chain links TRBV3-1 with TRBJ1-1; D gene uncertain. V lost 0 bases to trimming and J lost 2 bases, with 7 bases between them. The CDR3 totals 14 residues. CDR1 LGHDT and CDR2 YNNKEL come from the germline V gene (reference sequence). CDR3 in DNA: TGTGCCAGCAGCCAAGAAGCGGGCAACACTGAAGCTTTCTTT. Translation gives CASSQEAGNTEAFF.

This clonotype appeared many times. Here the CDR3 reads CASSLGPGTEKETQYF. The CDR3 bases are TGTGCCAGCAGCTTAGGACCCGGGACGGAGAAAGAGACCCAGTACTTC. The J gene is TRBJ2-5, the V gene TRBV7-9; tentatively, D is TRBD1 or TRBD2 (5 bases each). This CDR3 is 16 amino acids long. Germline V gene data show CDR1 as SEHNR and CDR2 as FQNEAQ (reference sequence). Trimming pared 1 base from V and 3 bases from J, leaving 15 bases between.

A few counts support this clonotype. DNA for the CDR3: TGTGCCAGCAGTTGGGGGGCTTTCACCTACGAGCAGTACTTC. This codes for CASSWGAFTYEQYF. The genes are TRBV6-2 or TRBV6-3 and TRBJ2-7; perhaps D is TRBD1 or TRBD2 (6 bases each). V was shortened by 4 bases and J by 2 bases, with 12 bases between the two germline ends. CDR1 is MNHEY and CDR2 is SVGEGT in the germline V gene. This CDR3 has 14 residues.

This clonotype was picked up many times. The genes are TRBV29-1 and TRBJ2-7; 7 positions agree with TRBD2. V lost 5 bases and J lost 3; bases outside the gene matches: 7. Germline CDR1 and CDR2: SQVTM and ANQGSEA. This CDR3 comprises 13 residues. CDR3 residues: CSVLAGEGYEQYF. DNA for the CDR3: TGCAGCGTTCTCGCCGGGGAGGGCTACGAGCAGTACTTC.

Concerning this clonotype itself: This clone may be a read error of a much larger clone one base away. CDR3 in DNA: TGCGCCAGCAGCTTGGCATCGGGACAGGAGCTGAACTATGGCTACACCTTC. It yields the protein CASSLASGQELNYGYTF. V is TRBV5-1 and J is TRBJ1-2, with TRBD1 matching 8 bases. Trimming at V came to 0 bases and at J to 2 bases, leaving 9 bases not matched to a gene. The CDR3 is 17 amino acids. Looked up from germline, CDR1 is SGHRS and CDR2 is YFSETQ.

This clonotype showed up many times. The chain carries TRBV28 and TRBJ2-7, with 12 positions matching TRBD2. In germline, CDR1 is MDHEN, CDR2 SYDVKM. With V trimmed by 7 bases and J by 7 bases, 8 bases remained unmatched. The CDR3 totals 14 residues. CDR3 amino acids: CASIRTSGIGEQYF. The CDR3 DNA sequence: TGTGCCAGCATCCGGACTAGCGGGATAGGGGAGCAGTACTTC. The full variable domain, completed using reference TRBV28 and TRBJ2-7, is DVKVTQSSRYLVKRTGEKVFLECVQDMDHENMFWYRQDPGLGLRLIYFSYDVKMKEKGDIPEGYSVSREKKERFSLILESASTNQTSMYLCASIRTSGIGEQYFGPGTRLTVT.

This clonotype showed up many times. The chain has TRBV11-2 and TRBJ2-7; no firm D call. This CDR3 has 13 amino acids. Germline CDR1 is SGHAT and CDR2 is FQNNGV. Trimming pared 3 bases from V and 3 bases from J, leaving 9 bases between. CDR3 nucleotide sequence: TGTGCCAGCAGCTTCTCACCAAGCTACGAGCAGTACTTC. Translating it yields CASSFSPSYEQYF.

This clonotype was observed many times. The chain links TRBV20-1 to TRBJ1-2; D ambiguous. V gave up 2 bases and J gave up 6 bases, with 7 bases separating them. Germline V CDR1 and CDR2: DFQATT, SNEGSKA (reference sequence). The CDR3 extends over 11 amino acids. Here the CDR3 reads CSARRPNGYTF. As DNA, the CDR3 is TGCAGTGCTAGAAGACCAAATGGCTACACCTTC.

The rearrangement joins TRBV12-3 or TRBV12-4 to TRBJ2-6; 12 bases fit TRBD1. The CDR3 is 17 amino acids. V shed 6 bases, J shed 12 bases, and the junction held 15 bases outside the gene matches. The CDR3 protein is CASSPGQGASGVSVLTF. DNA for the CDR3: TGTGCCAGCAGCCCGGGACAGGGGGCCTCTGGGGTCAGCGTCCTGACTTTC.

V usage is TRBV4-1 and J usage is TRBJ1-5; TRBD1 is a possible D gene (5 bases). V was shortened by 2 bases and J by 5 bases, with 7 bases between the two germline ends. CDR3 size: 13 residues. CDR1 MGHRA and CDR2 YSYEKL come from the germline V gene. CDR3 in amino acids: CASSQRGDQPQHF. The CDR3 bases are TGCGCCAGCAGCCAACGGGGGGATCAGCCCCAGCATTTT.

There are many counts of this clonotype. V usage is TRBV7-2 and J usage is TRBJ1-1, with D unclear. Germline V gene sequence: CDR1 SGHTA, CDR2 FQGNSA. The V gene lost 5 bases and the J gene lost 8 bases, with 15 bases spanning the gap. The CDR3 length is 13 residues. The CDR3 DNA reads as TGTGCCAGCAGCCCGACCAGACAAATGGAAGCTTTCTTT. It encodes CASSPTRQMEAFF.

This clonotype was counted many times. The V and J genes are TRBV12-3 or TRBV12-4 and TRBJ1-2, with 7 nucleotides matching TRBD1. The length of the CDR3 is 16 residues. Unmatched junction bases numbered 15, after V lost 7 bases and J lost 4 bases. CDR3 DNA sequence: TGTGCCAGCATTCTTAGCGTTGAACAGGGGATCTATGGCTACACCTTC. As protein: CASILSVEQGIYGYTF.